This TCR beta chain appears in the sequencing data of a study of OX40 agonist ivuxolimab in advanced cancers. Study details: Averaging around 60 years in age, with a range of roughly 20 to 90, the cohort was approximately 83% male. The eligibility criteria allowed prior anti-PD-1, anti-PD-L1 or anti-CTLA-4 therapy, and about 40% had some.

Profiled with immunoSEQ multiplex PCR; TCRdb holds only in-frame clones, not every one. The profile shows about 52,000 clones, under 95% of them singletons. General observations from the study: There were, on average, more expanded clones in CD8+ T cells than in CD4+.

V trimming: 5 bases; J trimming: 6 bases; junction bases outside the gene matches: 18. The CDR3 is made up of 19 amino acids. The germline gives CDR1 SNHLY, CDR2 FYNNEI. As regards this clone: The target antigen is unknown.

The V gene is TRBV2, the J gene TRBJ2-7; 14 bases agree with TRBD2. The specimen was CD4+ or CD8+ T cells sorted from blood, collected in a trial of the OX40 agonist ivuxolimab. The receptor's source is an adult with an advanced solid tumor such as melanoma, head and neck, liver or kidney cancer. CDR3 sequence: CASSPENPGLAGATCEQYF. The DNA of the CDR3 is TGTGCCAGCAGTCCCGAAAATCCGGGACTAGCGGGAGCGACCTGCGAGCAGTACTTC. Complete variable domain (other parts from reference TRBV2 and TRBJ2-7): EPEVTQTPSHQVTQMGQEVILRCVPISNHLYFYWYRQILGQKVEFLVSFYNNEISEKSEIFDDQFSVERPDGSNFTLKIRSTKLEDSAMYFCASSPENPGLAGATCEQYFGPGTRLTVT.